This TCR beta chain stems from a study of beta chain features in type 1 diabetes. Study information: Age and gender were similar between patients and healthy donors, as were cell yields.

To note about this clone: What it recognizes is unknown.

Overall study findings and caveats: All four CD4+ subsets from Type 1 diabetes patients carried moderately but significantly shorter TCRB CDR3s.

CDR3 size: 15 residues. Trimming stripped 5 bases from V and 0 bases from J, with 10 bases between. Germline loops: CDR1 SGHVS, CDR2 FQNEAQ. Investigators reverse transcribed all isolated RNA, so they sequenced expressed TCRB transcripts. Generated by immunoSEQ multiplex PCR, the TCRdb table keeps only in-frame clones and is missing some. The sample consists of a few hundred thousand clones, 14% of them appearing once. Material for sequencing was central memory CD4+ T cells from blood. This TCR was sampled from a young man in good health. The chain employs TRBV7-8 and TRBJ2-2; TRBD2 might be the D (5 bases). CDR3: CASSQLASNTGELFF. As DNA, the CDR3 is TGTGCCAGCAGCCAGCTAGCATCGAACACCGGGGAGCTGTTTTTT.